This entry lists 21 T cell receptor beta chains sequenced from one sample in a study of blood T cell repertoires in COVID-19. Produced via immunoSEQ multiplex PCR; TCRdb's table is partial and in-frame only. The table has around 67,000 clones, around 80% seen once. The sequencing input was peripheral blood. The receptors were gathered from a man between 50 and 59 years old with active COVID-19.

This clone was observed a single time. The V call is TRBV5-5, the J call TRBJ2-5; 11 nucleotides agree with TRBD2. V lost 3 bases to trimming and J lost 0 bases; unmatched junction nucleotides: 7. This CDR3 has 17 amino acids. CDR1 and CDR2 from the germline V gene are SGHKS and YYEKEE (reference sequence). As DNA, the CDR3 is TGTGCCAGCAGCTCTTTCCGACTAGCGGGGTACCAAGAGACCCAGTACTTC. It specifies CASSSFRLAGYQETQYF.

This chain joins TRBV19 and TRBJ2-7; TRBD1 might be the D (5 bases). The CDR3 has 16 amino acids. Trimming left V 4 bases short and J 0 bases short, with 16 bases between. The V gene's germline CDR1 is LNHDA and CDR2 SQIVND (reference sequence). CDR3 residues: CASSRTSRQSSYEQYF. CDR3 bases: TGTGCCAGTAGTAGAACTTCTCGACAGAGCTCCTACGAGCAGTACTTC.

This chain joins TRBV6-5 and TRBJ1-1; a weak D match, TRBD1 (5 bases). Germline CDR1 reads MNHEY; CDR2 reads SVGAGI. V lost 7 bases, J lost 8 bases, and 14 bases lay in between. The CDR3 contains 12 residues. The CDR3 reads CASTTGTAEAFF. DNA of the CDR3: TGTGCCAGCACCACCGGGACTGCGGAAGCTTTCTTT.

This chain connects TRBV5-1 to TRBJ2-3; D might be TRBD1 (6 bases). There are 12 residues in the CDR3. The V gene's germline CDR1 is SGHRS and CDR2 YFSETQ. V was clipped by 4 bases and J by 4 bases, with 7 bases between them. In nucleotides, the CDR3 is TGCGCCAGCAGCCAGGGGCCAGATACGCAGTATTTT. Protein product: CASSQGPDTQYF.

This rearrangement joins TRBV4-1 to TRBJ2-5, with 7 bases fitting TRBD2. Germline values: CDR1 MGHRA, CDR2 YSYEKL. The CDR3 loop spans 15 amino acids. V dropped 2 bases and J dropped 4; count of bases not matched to a gene: 7. The CDR3 loop reads CASSQFRRGVETQYF. The CDR3 coding sequence is TGCGCCAGCAGCCAATTCCGCCGGGGGGTAGAGACCCAGTACTTC.

The gene calls are TRBV27 and TRBJ2-2, with TRBD2 matching 11 bases. After removal of 4 bases from V and 9 bases from J, the junction contained 13 bases not matched to a gene. This CDR3 comprises 17 residues. CDR1 is MNHEY, CDR2 SMNVEV, per germline (reference sequence). CDR3 DNA: TGTGCCAGCAGTTCCTATAGGACTAGCGGGCGACGCAGGGAGCTGTTTTTT. Translated, it gives CASSSYRTSGRRRELFF.

This sequence joins TRBV6-2 or TRBV6-3 and TRBJ2-1; D is unresolved. CDR1 and CDR2 (germline): MNHEY, SVGEGT. V lost 2 bases and J 10 bases, leaving 9 bases between the germline ends. The CDR3 has 12 amino acids. CDR3 region: CASSYPVREQFF. In DNA, the CDR3 is TGTGCCAGCAGTTACCCGGTACGCGAGCAGTTCTTC.

This clone came up a few times. The chain employs TRBV10-1 and TRBJ2-7; TRBD2 aligns across 9 bases. CDR1 WNHNN and CDR2 SYGVQD come from the germline V gene (reference sequence). With 6 bases clipped from V and 4 bases from J, the junction kept 10 bases outside the gene matches. CDR3 length: 15 residues. This chain's CDR3 is CASRPGLAHIYEQYF. CDR3 in DNA: TGCGCCAGCAGGCCGGGACTAGCACACATTTACGAGCAGTACTTC.

The chain is built from TRBV11-3 and TRBJ2-5; TRBD2 matches at 10 bases. CDR3 length equals 15 residues. Germline V CDR1 and CDR2: SGHNT, YENEEA. V lost 4 bases to trimming and J lost 9 bases; unmatched junction nucleotides: 11. For the CDR3, the DNA is TGTGCCAGCAGCTGGCTAGCGGGAGCTAAACTGGCCCAGTACTTC. Protein: CASSWLAGAKLAQYF.

The J gene is TRBJ1-2, the V gene TRBV11-2, with 11 nucleotides matching TRBD1. From germline, CDR1 is SGHAT and CDR2 FQNNGV. Germline trimming cut 5 bases from V and 4 bases from J; bases unmatched to any gene: 3. The CDR3 runs 14 residues. This CDR3 reads CASSRGTGGYGYTF. The CDR3 DNA follows: TGTGCCAGCAGCAGAGGGACAGGGGGCTATGGCTACACCTTC.

J is TRBJ1-2 and V is TRBV30, with D uncertain. The CDR3 contains 13 residues. The V and J ends lost 0 bases and 4 bases respectively, with 9 bases between them. Germline V gene data show CDR1 as GTSNPN and CDR2 as SVGIG (reference sequence). The CDR3: CAWSVLGFYGYTF. Written as DNA, the CDR3 is TGTGCCTGGAGTGTACTGGGCTTCTATGGCTACACCTTC.

The V and J genes are TRBV7-2 and TRBJ2-2; the match to TRBD2 covers 14 bases. V trimming: 5 bases; J trimming: 6 bases; junction bases outside the gene matches: 8. The CDR3 has 17 residues. Germline CDR1 SGHTA, CDR2 FQGNSA. In DNA, the CDR3 is TGTGCCAGCAGCCCAGGACGACTAGCGGGAGGGCCCGGGGAGCTGTTTTTT. Translation gives CASSPGRLAGGPGELFF. The variable domain in full, completed from reference TRBV7-2 and TRBJ2-2, reads GAGVSQSPSNKVTEKGKDVELRCDPISGHTALYWYRQSLGQGLEFLIYFQGNSAPDKSGLPSDRFSAERTGGSVSTLTIQRTQQEDSAVYLCASSPGRLAGGPGELFFGEGSRLTVL.

The chain recombines TRBV3-1 (or the pseudogene TRBV3-2) with TRBJ2-5, with D tentatively TRBD1 (6 bases). V was trimmed by 3 bases and J by 4 bases, leaving 18 bases between them. The germline CDR1 and CDR2 sequences are LGHDT and YNNKEL (reference sequence). The CDR3 contains 16 residues. DNA of the CDR3: TGTGCCAGCAGCCATAGGTGGGGGCGCGGTTCAGAGACCCAGTACTTC. Translation gives CASSHRWGRGSETQYF.

This chain joins TRBV11-1 and TRBJ2-5; 10 bases fit TRBD1. The CDR3 length is 14 residues. V was pared by 7 bases and J by 9 bases, with 11 bases of the junction left unmatched. CDR1 SGHAT and CDR2 FQDESV come from the germline V gene (reference sequence). The CDR3 loop is CASMPGQGRWAQYF. CDR3 DNA: TGTGCCAGCATGCCGGGACAGGGGAGGTGGGCCCAGTACTTC.

The chain joins TRBV5-5 to TRBJ2-3; weak D call: TRBD2 (6 bases). The germline V and J ends were trimmed by 4 bases and 2 bases, with 11 bases remaining between them. The CDR3 is made up of 14 amino acids. CDR1 SGHKS and CDR2 YYEKEE come from the germline V gene (reference sequence). CDR3 in DNA: TGTGCCAGCAGCGGGACTTACCCCACAGATACGCAGTATTTT. Protein product: CASSGTYPTDTQYF.

This rearrangement joins TRBV3-1 (or the pseudogene TRBV3-2) to TRBJ2-4, with a weak D call TRBD1 (6 bases). The CDR3 sequence is 15 residues long. The V end lost 4 bases, the J end lost 0 bases, and 10 bases lay between the germline ends. Germline CDR1 LGHDT, CDR2 YNNKEL (reference sequence). The CDR3 here is CASSRGQLAKNIQYF. For the CDR3, the DNA is TGTGCCAGCAGCCGAGGACAGTTAGCCAAAAACATTCAGTACTTC.

The chain carries TRBV5-6 and TRBJ2-2; D is perhaps TRBD2 (5 bases). V was cut by 4 bases and J by 3 bases, with 16 bases left in between. The CDR3 is made up of 16 amino acids. CDR1 and CDR2 from the germline V gene are SGHDT and YYEEEE. The CDR3 sequence is CASSPTRRVDTGELFF. CDR3 nucleotide sequence: TGTGCCAGCAGCCCCACTAGAAGGGTTGACACCGGGGAGCTGTTTTTT. Filled out from reference TRBV5-6 and TRBJ2-2, the complete variable domain reads DAGVTQSPTHLIKTRGQQVTLRCSPKSGHDTVSWYQQALGQGPQFIFQYYEEEERQRGNFPDRFSGHQFPNYSSELNVNALLLGDSALYLCASSPTRRVDTGELFFGEGSRLTVL.

This CDR3 reads CASSKAGIYEQYF. The CDR3 nucleotides read TGCGCCAGCAGCAAAGCGGGAATCTACGAGCAGTACTTC. The chain uses TRBV5-1 and TRBJ2-7, with 7 bases lining up with TRBD2. This CDR3 spans 13 amino acids. Germline values: CDR1 SGHRS, CDR2 YFSETQ. V shed 4 bases, J shed 3 bases, and the junction held 4 bases outside the gene matches.

The rearrangement links TRBV5-1 to TRBJ2-1, with 9 bases aligning to TRBD2. Germline CDR1 and CDR2: SGHRS and YFSETQ. Trimming cost V 2 bases and J 4 bases; bases outside gene matches: 7. The CDR3 has 16 residues. The CDR3: CASSFGSGGPYNEQFF. CDR3 DNA: TGCGCCAGCAGCTTCGGCAGCGGGGGGCCGTACAATGAGCAGTTCTTC.

The rearrangement links TRBV11-2 to TRBJ2-7; 8 positions match TRBD2. The CDR3 runs to 15 residues. The J segment lost 3 bases and the V segment lost 5 bases, leaving 9 bases of the junction unmatched. The V gene's germline CDR1 is SGHAT and CDR2 FQNNGV. This CDR3 reads CASSRGTGGYYEQYF. CDR3 DNA: TGTGCCAGCAGCCGGGGGACGGGGGGGTACTACGAGCAGTACTTC.

The chain carries TRBV30 and TRBJ1-6; TRBD1 matches 8 bases. CDR3 length: 17 residues. V dropped 4 bases and J dropped 0; count of bases not matched to a gene: 8. Germline-derived CDR1 and CDR2 are GTSNPN and SVGIG (reference sequence). The CDR3 loop reads CAWTLGDRTSYNSPLHF. The CDR3 nucleotides are TGTGCCTGGACGCTCGGGGACAGGACCTCCTATAATTCACCCCTCCACTTT.